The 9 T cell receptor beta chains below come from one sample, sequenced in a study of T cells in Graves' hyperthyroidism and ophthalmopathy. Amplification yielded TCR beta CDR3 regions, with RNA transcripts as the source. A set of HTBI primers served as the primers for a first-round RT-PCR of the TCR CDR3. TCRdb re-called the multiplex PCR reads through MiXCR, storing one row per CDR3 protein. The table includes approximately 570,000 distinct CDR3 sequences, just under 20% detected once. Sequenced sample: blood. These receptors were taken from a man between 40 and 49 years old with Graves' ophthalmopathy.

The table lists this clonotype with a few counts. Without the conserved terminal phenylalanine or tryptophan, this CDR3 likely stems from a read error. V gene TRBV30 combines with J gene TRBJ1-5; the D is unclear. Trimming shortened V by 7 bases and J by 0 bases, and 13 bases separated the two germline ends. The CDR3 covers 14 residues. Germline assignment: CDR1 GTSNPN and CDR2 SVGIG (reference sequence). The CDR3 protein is CALGSRNSNQPQHL. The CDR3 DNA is TGTGCCTTAGGTTCTAGAAATAGCAATCAGCCCCAGCATCTT.

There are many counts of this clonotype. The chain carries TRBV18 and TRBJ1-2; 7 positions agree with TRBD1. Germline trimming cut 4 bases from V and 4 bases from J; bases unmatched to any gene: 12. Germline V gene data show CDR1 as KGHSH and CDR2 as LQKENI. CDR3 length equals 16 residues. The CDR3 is CASSLNPLQGTYGYTF. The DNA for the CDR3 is TGTGCCAGCTCACTCAACCCCCTACAGGGGACCTATGGCTACACCTTC.

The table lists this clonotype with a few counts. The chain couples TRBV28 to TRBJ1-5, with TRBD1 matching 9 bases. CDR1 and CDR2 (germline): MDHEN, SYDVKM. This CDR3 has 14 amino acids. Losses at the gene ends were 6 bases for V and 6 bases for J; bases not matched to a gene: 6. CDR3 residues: CASRLSDRGQPQHF. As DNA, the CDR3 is TGTGCCAGCAGACTATCGGACAGGGGTCAGCCCCAGCATTTT.

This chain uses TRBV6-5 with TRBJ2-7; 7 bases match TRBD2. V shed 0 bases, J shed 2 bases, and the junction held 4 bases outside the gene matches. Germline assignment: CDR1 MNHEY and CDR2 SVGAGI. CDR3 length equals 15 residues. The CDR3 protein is CASSYSPGRAYEQYF. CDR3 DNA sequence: TGTGCCAGCAGTTACTCACCGGGGAGGGCCTACGAGCAGTACTTC.

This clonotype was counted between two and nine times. CDR3 nucleotide sequence: TGCGCCAGCAGCTTGGGGGACAGGGTAGAAGATACGCAGTATTTT. Translating gives CASSLGDRVEDTQYF. The chain employs TRBV5-1 and TRBJ2-3, with 9 bases that match TRBD1. The CDR3 is made up of 15 amino acids. CDR1 is SGHRS and CDR2 is YFSETQ in the germline V gene. Trimming cost V 0 bases and J 5 bases; bases outside gene matches: 4.

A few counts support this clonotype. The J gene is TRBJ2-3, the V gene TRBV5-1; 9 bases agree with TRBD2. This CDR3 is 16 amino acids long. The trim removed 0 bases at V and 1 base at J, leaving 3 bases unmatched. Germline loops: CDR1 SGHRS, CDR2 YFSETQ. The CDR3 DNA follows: TGCGCCAGCAGCTTGGATAGCGGGGGCCGCACAGATACGCAGTATTTT. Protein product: CASSLDSGGRTDTQYF.

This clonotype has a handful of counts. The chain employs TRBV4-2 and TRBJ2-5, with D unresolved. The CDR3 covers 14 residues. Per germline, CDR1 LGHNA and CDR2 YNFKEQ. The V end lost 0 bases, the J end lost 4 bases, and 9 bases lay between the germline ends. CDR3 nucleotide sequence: TGTGCCAGCAGCCAAGATAAATGGGGAGAGACCCAGTACTTC. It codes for CASSQDKWGETQYF.

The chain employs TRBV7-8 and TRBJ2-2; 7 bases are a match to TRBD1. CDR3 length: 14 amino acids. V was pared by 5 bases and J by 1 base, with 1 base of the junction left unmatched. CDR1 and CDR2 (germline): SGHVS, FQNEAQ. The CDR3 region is CASSNRGNTGELFF. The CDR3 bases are TGTGCCAGCAGCAACAGGGGGAACACCGGGGAGCTGTTTTTT.

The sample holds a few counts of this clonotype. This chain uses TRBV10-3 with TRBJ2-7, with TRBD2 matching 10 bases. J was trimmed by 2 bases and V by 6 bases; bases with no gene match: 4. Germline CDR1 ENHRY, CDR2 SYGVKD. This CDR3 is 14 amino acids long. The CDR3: CAISPGLATYEQYF. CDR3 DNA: TGTGCCATCAGCCCGGGACTAGCGACCTACGAGCAGTACTTC.